The present TCR beta chain was sequenced within a study of blood T cell repertoires in COVID-19. As for the study in general: The analysed material was cDNA or gDNA that came from T cells, B-cell-depleted T cells, or PBMCs.

Germline V gene data show CDR1 as GTSNPN and CDR2 as SVGIG (reference sequence). With 0 bases clipped from V and 7 bases from J, the junction kept 2 bases outside the gene matches. There are 14 residues in the CDR3. Participants were aged roughly 18 to 100 years from around 24 US areas. Donors were grouped by their self-reported clinical history. The study recruited exposed participants who had met a COVID-19 case within 2 weeks before entry. The data were produced by immunoSEQ multiplex PCR, yet TCRdb's version contains in-frame clones alone and is incomplete. The repertoire holds around 320,000 clones, with approximately 91% as singletons.

The V and J genes are TRBV30 and TRBJ1-6; 8 nucleotides agree with TRBD1. The source material was PBMCs or T cells enriched from blood (not recorded which). This TCR came from a woman in her thirties who had been exposed to COVID-19. CDR3 residues: CAWSVQGGNSPLHF. In DNA form, the CDR3 reads TGTGCCTGGAGTGTACAGGGGGGGAATTCACCCCTCCACTTT. Based on the CDR3 plus reference TRBV30 and TRBJ1-6, the full variable domain is SQTIHQWPATLVQPVGSPLSLECTVEGTSNPNLYWYRQAAGRGLQLLFYSVGIGQISSEVPQNLSASRPQDRQFILSSKKLLLSDSGFYLCAWSVQGGNSPLHFGNGTRLTVT.